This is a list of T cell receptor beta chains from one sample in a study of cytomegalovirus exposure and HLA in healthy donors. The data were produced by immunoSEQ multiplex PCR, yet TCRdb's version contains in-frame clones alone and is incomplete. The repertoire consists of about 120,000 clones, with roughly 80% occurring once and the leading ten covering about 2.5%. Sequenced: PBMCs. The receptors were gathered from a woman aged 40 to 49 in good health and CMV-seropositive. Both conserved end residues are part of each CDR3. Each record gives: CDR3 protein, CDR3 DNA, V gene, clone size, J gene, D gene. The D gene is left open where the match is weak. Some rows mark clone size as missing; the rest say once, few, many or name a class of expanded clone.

CDR3 protein: CASSGDRGHESPLHF
CDR3 DNA: TGTGCCAGCAGCGGGGACAGGGGGCACGAATCACCCCTCCACTTT
V gene: TRBV2
clone size: NA
J gene: TRBJ1-6
D gene: TRBD1

CDR3 protein: CASRLAGASYEQYF
CDR3 DNA: TGTGCCAGCAGACTAGCGGGGGCTTCCTACGAGCAGTACTTC
V gene: TRBV6-1
clone size: NA
J gene: TRBJ2-7
D gene: TRBD2

CDR3 protein: CASSISGGPYEQYF
CDR3 DNA: TGTGCCAGTAGTATCAGCGGGGGGCCCTACGAGCAGTACTTC
V gene: TRBV19
clone size: NA
J gene: TRBJ2-7
D gene: TRBD2

CDR3 protein: CASSQGGATGRFSTYNEQFF
CDR3 DNA: TGTGCCAGCAGCCAAGGAGGGGCGACAGGGCGGTTCTCAACTTACAATGAGCAGTTCTTC
V gene: TRBV14
clone size: NA
J gene: TRBJ2-1
D gene: TRBD1

CDR3 protein: CASSSAGILSPLHF
CDR3 DNA: TGTGCCAGCAGCTCGGCAGGGATATTATCACCCCTCCACTTT
V gene: TRBV5-5
clone size: NA
J gene: TRBJ1-6
D gene: NA

CDR3 protein: CASSTYEKLFF
CDR3 DNA: TGTGCCAGTAGTACTTATGAAAAACTGTTTTTT
V gene: TRBV19
clone size: NA
J gene: TRBJ1-4
D gene: NA

CDR3 protein: CASLGQGAYEQYF
CDR3 DNA: TGTGCCAGCCTAGGACAGGGGGCGTACGAGCAGTACTTC
V gene: TRBV2
clone size: NA
J gene: TRBJ2-7
D gene: TRBD1

CDR3 protein: CASSQTGHASSGANVLTF
CDR3 DNA: TGTGCCAGTAGTCAAACGGGACATGCTTCCTCTGGGGCCAACGTCCTGACTTTC
V gene: TRBV19
clone size: NA
J gene: TRBJ2-6
D gene: NA

CDR3 protein: CASSLTTGSAPLNIQYF
CDR3 DNA: TGCGCCAGCAGCTTGACTACAGGGTCTGCCCCATTAAACATTCAGTACTTC
V gene: TRBV5-1
clone size: NA
J gene: TRBJ2-4
D gene: NA

CDR3 protein: CASSTQGYNEQFF
CDR3 DNA: TGTGCCAGCAGCACGCAGGGTTACAATGAGCAGTTCTTC
V gene: TRBV7-2
clone size: once
J gene: TRBJ2-1
D gene: NA

CDR3 protein: CSVDRGGSYNEQFF
CDR3 DNA: TGCAGCGTTGACCGGGGGGGCTCCTACAATGAGCAGTTCTTC
V gene: TRBV29-1
clone size: NA
J gene: TRBJ2-1
D gene: TRBD2

CDR3 protein: CASSQRGGNTGELFF
CDR3 DNA: TGTGCCAGCAGCCAGCGGGGGGGGAACACCGGGGAGCTGTTTTTT
V gene: TRBV9
clone size: few
J gene: TRBJ2-2
D gene: TRBD2

CDR3 protein: CASSQKATPSYEQYF
CDR3 DNA: TGCGCCAGCAGCCAAAAAGCGACCCCCTCCTACGAGCAGTACTTC
V gene: TRBV4-3
clone size: NA
J gene: TRBJ2-7
D gene: NA

CDR3 protein: CASSLEGGVTEAFF
CDR3 DNA: TGTGCCAGCAGCTTAGAAGGGGGGGTCACTGAAGCTTTCTTT
V gene: TRBV7-6
clone size: NA
J gene: TRBJ1-1
D gene: NA

CDR3 protein: CASRRDNYGYTF
CDR3 DNA: TGTGCCAGCAGACGGGATAACTATGGCTACACCTTC
V gene: TRBV2
clone size: NA
J gene: TRBJ1-2
D gene: NA

CDR3 protein: CASKISGMIYEQYF
CDR3 DNA: TGTGCCAGCAAAATTAGCGGGATGATCTACGAGCAGTACTTC
V gene: TRBV13
clone size: few
J gene: TRBJ2-7
D gene: TRBD2

CDR3 protein: CASTPGRYNSPLHF
CDR3 DNA: TGTGCCAGCACCCCCGGGAGATATAATTCACCCCTCCACTTT
V gene: TRBV5-8
clone size: NA
J gene: TRBJ1-6
D gene: NA

CDR3 protein: CATSRDPQGTGELFF
CDR3 DNA: TGTGCCACCAGCAGAGATCCCCAGGGGACCGGGGAGCTGTTTTTT
V gene: TRBV15
clone size: NA
J gene: TRBJ2-2
D gene: NA

CDR3 protein: CASSVGQANQPQHF
CDR3 DNA: TGTGCCAGCAGCGTGGGACAGGCCAATCAGCCCCAGCATTTT
V gene: TRBV9
clone size: NA
J gene: TRBJ1-5
D gene: TRBD1

CDR3 protein: CASSISGRRSYNEQFF
CDR3 DNA: TGTGCCAGTAGTATTAGCGGTAGACGTTCCTACAATGAGCAGTTCTTC
V gene: TRBV19
clone size: NA
J gene: TRBJ2-1
D gene: NA

CDR3 protein: CASSPNTGELFF
CDR3 DNA: TGTGCCAGCAGCCCTAACACCGGGGAGCTGTTTTTT
V gene: TRBV11-2
clone size: NA
J gene: TRBJ2-2
D gene: NA

CDR3 protein: CAWSLGLAGTYEQYF
CDR3 DNA: TGTGCCTGGAGTCTGGGGCTAGCGGGAACTTACGAGCAGTACTTC
V gene: TRBV30
clone size: NA
J gene: TRBJ2-7
D gene: TRBD2

CDR3 protein: CASSSEQGANTEAFF
CDR3 DNA: TGCGCCAGCAGCTCGGAACAGGGGGCGAACACTGAAGCTTTCTTT
V gene: TRBV5-1
clone size: few
J gene: TRBJ1-1
D gene: TRBD1

CDR3 protein: CATSRDSPHGDSPLHF
CDR3 DNA: TGTGCCACCAGCAGAGATAGTCCCCACGGAGATTCACCCCTCCACTTT
V gene: TRBV15
clone size: NA
J gene: TRBJ1-6
D gene: NA

CDR3 protein: CASSQQGLDDGYTF
CDR3 DNA: TGCGCCAGCAGCCAACAGGGGCTTGACGATGGCTACACCTTC
V gene: TRBV5-1
clone size: NA
J gene: TRBJ1-2
D gene: TRBD1

CDR3 protein: CAGGADRAYEQYF
CDR3 DNA: TGTGCCGGGGGGGCAGACAGAGCTTACGAGCAGTACTTC
V gene: TRBV30
clone size: once
J gene: TRBJ2-7
D gene: NA

CDR3 protein: CASSADGGMPLHF
CDR3 DNA: TGTGCCAGCAGTGCCGACGGCGGCATGCCCCTCCACTTT
V gene: TRBV6-1
clone size: NA
J gene: TRBJ1-6
D gene: NA

CDR3 protein: CASSLVTNFYNEQFF
CDR3 DNA: TGTGCCAGCAGCTTAGTGACTAACTTTTACAATGAGCAGTTCTTC
V gene: TRBV7-9
clone size: NA
J gene: TRBJ2-1
D gene: NA

CDR3 protein: CASSLTGKANEKLFF
CDR3 DNA: TGCGCCAGCAGCCTTACAGGGAAGGCTAATGAAAAACTGTTTTTT
V gene: TRBV5-1
clone size: NA
J gene: TRBJ1-4
D gene: NA

CDR3 protein: CASGFIAGLYNEQFF
CDR3 DNA: TGTGCTAGTGGTTTTATAGCGGGATTATACAATGAGCAGTTCTTC
V gene: TRBV12-5
clone size: NA
J gene: TRBJ2-1
D gene: TRBD2

CDR3 protein: CASSLQGNEQFF
CDR3 DNA: TGCGCCAGCAGCCTCCAGGGCAATGAGCAGTTCTTC
V gene: TRBV5-1
clone size: NA
J gene: TRBJ2-1
D gene: NA

CDR3 protein: CAIRPDNSGNTIYF
CDR3 DNA: TGTGCCATCAGGCCGGACAACTCTGGAAACACCATATATTTT
V gene: TRBV10-3
clone size: NA
J gene: TRBJ1-3
D gene: NA

CDR3 protein: CASSEGTYLSYEQYF
CDR3 DNA: TGTGCCAGCAGTGAAGGGACATACCTCTCCTACGAGCAGTACTTC
V gene: TRBV2
clone size: NA
J gene: TRBJ2-7
D gene: NA

CDR3 protein: CASSLGPDRNYGYTF
CDR3 DNA: TGTGCCAGCAGTTTGGGACCGGACAGGAACTATGGCTACACCTTC
V gene: TRBV27
clone size: few
J gene: TRBJ1-2
D gene: TRBD1

CDR3 protein: CASSHRDTAFF
CDR3 DNA: TGTGCCAGCAGCCACCGGGACACAGCTTTCTTT
V gene: TRBV5-6
clone size: NA
J gene: TRBJ1-1
D gene: NA

CDR3 protein: CSVEDRGRRTEKLFF
CDR3 DNA: TGCAGCGTTGAAGATAGAGGGCGGAGGACTGAAAAACTGTTTTTT
V gene: TRBV29-1
clone size: NA
J gene: TRBJ1-4
D gene: NA

CDR3 protein: CATSRDLAGRNEQFF
CDR3 DNA: TGTGCCACCAGCAGAGATCTAGCGGGAAGGAATGAGCAGTTCTTC
V gene: TRBV15
clone size: NA
J gene: TRBJ2-1
D gene: TRBD2

CDR3 protein: CASSPQGARGYTF
CDR3 DNA: TGTGCCAGCAGTCCACAGGGGGCTAGAGGCTACACCTTC
V gene: TRBV25-1
clone size: NA
J gene: TRBJ1-2
D gene: TRBD1

CDR3 protein: CASSLAETQYF
CDR3 DNA: TGTGCCAGCAGCTTAGCGGAGACCCAGTACTTC
V gene: TRBV5-5
clone size: NA
J gene: TRBJ2-5
D gene: NA

CDR3 protein: CAFCLGTGAYNEQFF
CDR3 DNA: TGTGCCTTCTGCTTGGGGACAGGGGCCTACAATGAGCAGTTCTTC
V gene: TRBV30
clone size: NA
J gene: TRBJ2-1
D gene: TRBD1

CDR3 protein: CASSAGQGWAGELFF
CDR3 DNA: TGTGCCAGTAGTGCCGGACAGGGTTGGGCCGGGGAGCTGTTTTTT
V gene: TRBV19
clone size: once
J gene: TRBJ2-2
D gene: TRBD1

CDR3 protein: CASSYSIGGRDTEAFF
CDR3 DNA: TGTGCCAGCAGTTACTCGATAGGGGGCCGCGACACTGAAGCTTTCTTT
V gene: TRBV6-5
clone size: NA
J gene: TRBJ1-1
D gene: TRBD1

CDR3 protein: CASSLRGNQPQHF
CDR3 DNA: TGTGCCAGCAGCTTAAGAGGCAATCAGCCCCAGCATTTT
V gene: TRBV7-9
clone size: NA
J gene: TRBJ1-5
D gene: NA

CDR3 protein: CASSQGTGSPGYTF
CDR3 DNA: TGTGCCAGCAGCCAGGGGACAGGTAGCCCTGGCTACACCTTC
V gene: TRBV6-5
clone size: NA
J gene: TRBJ1-2
D gene: TRBD1

CDR3 protein: CASSGGDRDKETQYF
CDR3 DNA: TGTGCCAGCAGTGGGGGGGACAGGGACAAAGAGACCCAGTACTTC
V gene: TRBV2
clone size: NA
J gene: TRBJ2-5
D gene: TRBD1

CDR3 protein: CASSPNPRTGRYGYTF
CDR3 DNA: TGTGCCAGCTCACCAAACCCGCGGACAGGGAGGTATGGCTACACCTTC
V gene: TRBV18
clone size: NA
J gene: TRBJ1-2
D gene: TRBD1

CDR3 protein: CASSPTVAGYQETQYF
CDR3 DNA: TGTGCCAGCAGTCCCACGGTAGCGGGGTACCAAGAGACCCAGTACTTC
V gene: TRBV27
clone size: NA
J gene: TRBJ2-5
D gene: TRBD2

CDR3 protein: CASSAIYRGETQYF
CDR3 DNA: TGTGCCAGCAGCGCGATATACAGGGGAGAGACCCAGTACTTC
V gene: TRBV9
clone size: NA
J gene: TRBJ2-5
D gene: TRBD1

CDR3 protein: CASSYSVSGELTEAFF
CDR3 DNA: TGTGCCAGCAGTTACTCGGTCTCAGGGGAGCTGACTGAAGCTTTCTTT
V gene: TRBV6-5
clone size: NA
J gene: TRBJ1-1
D gene: NA

CDR3 protein: CATGTVSYEQYF
CDR3 DNA: TGTGCCACCGGGACAGTATCCTACGAGCAGTACTTC
V gene: TRBV5-4
clone size: NA
J gene: TRBJ2-7
D gene: TRBD1

CDR3 protein: CASSARQANNEKLFF
CDR3 DNA: TGTGCCAGCAGTGCGCGGCAAGCTAATAATGAAAAACTGTTTTTT
V gene: TRBV25-1
clone size: NA
J gene: TRBJ1-4
D gene: NA